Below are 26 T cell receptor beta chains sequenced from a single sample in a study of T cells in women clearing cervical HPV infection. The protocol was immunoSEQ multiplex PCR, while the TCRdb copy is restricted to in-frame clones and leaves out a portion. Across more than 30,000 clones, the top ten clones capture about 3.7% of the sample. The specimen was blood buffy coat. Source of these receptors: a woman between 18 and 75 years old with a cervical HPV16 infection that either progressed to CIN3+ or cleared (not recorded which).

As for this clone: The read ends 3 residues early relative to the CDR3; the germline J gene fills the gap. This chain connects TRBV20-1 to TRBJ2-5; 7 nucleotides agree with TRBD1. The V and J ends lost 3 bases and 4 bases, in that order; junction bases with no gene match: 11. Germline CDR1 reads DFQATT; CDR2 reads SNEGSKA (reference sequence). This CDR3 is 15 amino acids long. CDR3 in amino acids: CSARGTVGVGETQYF. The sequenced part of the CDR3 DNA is TGCAGTGCTAGGGGGACAGTTGGGGTGGGAGAGACC.

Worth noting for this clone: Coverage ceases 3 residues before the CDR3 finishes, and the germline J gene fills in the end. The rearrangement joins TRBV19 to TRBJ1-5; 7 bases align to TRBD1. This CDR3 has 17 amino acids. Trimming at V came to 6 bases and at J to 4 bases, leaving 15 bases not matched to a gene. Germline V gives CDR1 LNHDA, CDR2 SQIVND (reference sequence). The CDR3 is CASSLRDSRRWNQPQHF. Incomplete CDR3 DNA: TGTGCCAGTAGCCTCCGGGACAGTCGAAGGTGGAATCAGCCC.

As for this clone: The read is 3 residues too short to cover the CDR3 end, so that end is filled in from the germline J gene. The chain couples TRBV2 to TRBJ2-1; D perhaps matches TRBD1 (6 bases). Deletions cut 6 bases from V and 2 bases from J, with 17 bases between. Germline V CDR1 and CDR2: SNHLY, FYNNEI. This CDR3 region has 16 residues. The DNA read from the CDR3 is TGTGCCAGCAGACAAAACAGGGAATTCCCCTACAATGAG. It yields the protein CASRQNREFPYNE. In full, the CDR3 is CASRQNREFPYNEQFF.

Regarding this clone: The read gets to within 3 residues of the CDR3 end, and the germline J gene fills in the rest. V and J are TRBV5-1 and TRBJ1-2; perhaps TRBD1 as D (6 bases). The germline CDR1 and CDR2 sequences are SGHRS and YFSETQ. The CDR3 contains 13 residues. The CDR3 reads CASSLDREDGYTF. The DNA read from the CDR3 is TGCGCCAGCAGCTTGGACAGGGAGGACGGC. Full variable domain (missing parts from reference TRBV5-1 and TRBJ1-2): KAGVTQTPRYLIKTRGQQVTLSCSPISGHRSVSWYQQTPGQGLQFLFEYFSETQRNKGNFPGRFSGRQFSNSRSEMNVSTLELGDSALYLCASSLDREDGYTFGSGTRLTVV.

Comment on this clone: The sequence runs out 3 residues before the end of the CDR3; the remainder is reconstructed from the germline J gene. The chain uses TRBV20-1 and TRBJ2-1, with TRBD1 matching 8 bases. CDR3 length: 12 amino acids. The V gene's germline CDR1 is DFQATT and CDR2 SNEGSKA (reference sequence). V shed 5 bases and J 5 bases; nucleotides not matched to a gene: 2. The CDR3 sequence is CSALQGDNEQFF. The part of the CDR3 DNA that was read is TGCAGTGCTTTACAGGGGGACAATGAG.

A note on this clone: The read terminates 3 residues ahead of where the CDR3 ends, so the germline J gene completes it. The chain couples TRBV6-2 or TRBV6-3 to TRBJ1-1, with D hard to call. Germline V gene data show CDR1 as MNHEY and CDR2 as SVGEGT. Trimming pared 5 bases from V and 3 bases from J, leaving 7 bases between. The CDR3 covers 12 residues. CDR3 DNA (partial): TGTGCCAGCAGTCACCCGGACACTGAA. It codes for CASSHPDTE. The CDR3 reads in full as CASSHPDTEAFF.

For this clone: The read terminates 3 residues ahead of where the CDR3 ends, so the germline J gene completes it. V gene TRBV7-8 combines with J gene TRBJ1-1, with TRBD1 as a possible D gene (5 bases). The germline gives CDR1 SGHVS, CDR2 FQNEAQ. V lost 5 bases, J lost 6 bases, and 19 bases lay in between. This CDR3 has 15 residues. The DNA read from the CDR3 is TGTGCCAGCAGCCGCCGGGACTCCCCGTGGGCTGAA. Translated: CASSRRDSPWAE. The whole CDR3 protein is CASSRRDSPWAEAFF.

The sequenced part of the CDR3 DNA is TGCGCCAGCAGCACCGGACAGGAGCCCTACGAG. It specifies CASSTGQEPYE. The full CDR3 is CASSTGQEPYEQYF. This chain joins TRBV5-1 and TRBJ2-7; 7 bases are a match to TRBD1. The sequence runs out 3 residues before the end of the CDR3; the remainder is reconstructed from the germline J gene. Germline values: CDR1 SGHRS, CDR2 YFSETQ. Trimming cost V 4 bases and J 2 bases; bases outside gene matches: 6. The CDR3 runs to 14 residues.

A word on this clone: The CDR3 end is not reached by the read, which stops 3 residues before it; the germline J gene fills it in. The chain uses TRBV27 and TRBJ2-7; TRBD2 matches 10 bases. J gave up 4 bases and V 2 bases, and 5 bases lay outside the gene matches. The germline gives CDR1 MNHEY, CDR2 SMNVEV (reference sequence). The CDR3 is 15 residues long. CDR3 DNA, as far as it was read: TGTGCCAGCAGTTTAAGGGGACTAGCGTTTTACGAG. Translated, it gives CASSLRGLAFYE. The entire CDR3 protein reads CASSLRGLAFYEQYF.

The CDR3 region is CSARDPASGRRDEQFF. The CDR3 DNA, read in part, is TGCAGTGCTAGAGATCCGGCTAGCGGGAGAAGGGATGAG. This sequence joins TRBV20-1 and TRBJ2-1; TRBD2 matches 10 bases. The read gets to within 3 residues of the CDR3 end, and the germline J gene fills in the rest. The V gene end was trimmed by 0 bases and the J gene end by 8 bases; junction bases not matched to a gene: 10. The CDR3 extends over 16 amino acids. The germline CDR1 and CDR2 sequences are DFQATT and SNEGSKA (reference sequence).

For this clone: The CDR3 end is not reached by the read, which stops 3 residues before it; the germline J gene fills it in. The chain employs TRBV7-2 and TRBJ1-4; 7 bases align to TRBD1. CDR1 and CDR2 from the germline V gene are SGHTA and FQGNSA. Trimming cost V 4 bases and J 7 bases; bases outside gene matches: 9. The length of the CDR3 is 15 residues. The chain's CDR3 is CASSSEGAWVEKLFF. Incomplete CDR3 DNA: TGTGCCAGCAGCTCCGAGGGGGCATGGGTTGAAAAA.

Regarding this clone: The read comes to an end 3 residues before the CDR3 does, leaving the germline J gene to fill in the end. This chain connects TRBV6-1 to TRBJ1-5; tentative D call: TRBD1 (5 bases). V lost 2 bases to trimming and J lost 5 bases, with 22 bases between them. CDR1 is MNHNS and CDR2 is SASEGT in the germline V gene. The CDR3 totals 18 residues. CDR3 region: CASSEPSGSQGWDQPQHF. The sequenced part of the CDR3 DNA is TGTGCCAGCAGTGAACCCTCCGGGAGCCAGGGATGGGATCAGCCC.

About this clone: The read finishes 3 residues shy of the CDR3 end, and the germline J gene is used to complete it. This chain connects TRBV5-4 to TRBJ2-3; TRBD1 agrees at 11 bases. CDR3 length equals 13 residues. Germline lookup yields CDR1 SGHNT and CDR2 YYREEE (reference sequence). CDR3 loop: CASSSGTGGAQYF. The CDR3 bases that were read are TGTGCCAGCAGCTCCGGGACAGGGGGAGCG.

The covered CDR3 bases are TGTGCCTGGAGTGTAACAGGTAGTGGGGAA. This sequence encodes CAWSVTGSGE. The complete CDR3 reads CAWSVTGSGELFF. The chain combines TRBV30 with TRBJ1-4, with D possibly matching TRBD1 (5 bases). The read ends 3 residues early relative to the CDR3; the germline J gene fills the gap. Germline V gene data show CDR1 as GTSNPN and CDR2 as SVGIG (reference sequence). CDR3 length: 13 residues.

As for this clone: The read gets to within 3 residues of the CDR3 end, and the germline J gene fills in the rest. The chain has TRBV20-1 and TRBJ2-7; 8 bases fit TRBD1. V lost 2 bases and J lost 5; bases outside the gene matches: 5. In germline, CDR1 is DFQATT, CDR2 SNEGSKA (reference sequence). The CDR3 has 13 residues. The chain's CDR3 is CSARKAGGHEQYF. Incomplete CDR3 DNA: TGCAGTGCTAGAAAGGCAGGGGGCCACGAG.

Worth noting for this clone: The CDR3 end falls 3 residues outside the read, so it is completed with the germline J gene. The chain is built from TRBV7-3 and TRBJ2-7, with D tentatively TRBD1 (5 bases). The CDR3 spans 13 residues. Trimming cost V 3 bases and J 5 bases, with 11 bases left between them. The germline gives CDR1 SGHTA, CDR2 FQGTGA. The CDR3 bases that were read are TGTGCCAGCAGCTTTACAGGTTTCGACGAG. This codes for CASSFTGFDE. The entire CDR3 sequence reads CASSFTGFDEQYF.

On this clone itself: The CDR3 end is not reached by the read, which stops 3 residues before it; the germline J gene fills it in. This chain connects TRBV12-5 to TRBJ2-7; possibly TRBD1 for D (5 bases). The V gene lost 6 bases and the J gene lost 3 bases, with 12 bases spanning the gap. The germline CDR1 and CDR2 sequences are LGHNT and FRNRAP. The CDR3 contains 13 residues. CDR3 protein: CASGTEIHYEQYF. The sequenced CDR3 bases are TGTGCTAGTGGGACAGAGATCCACTACGAG.

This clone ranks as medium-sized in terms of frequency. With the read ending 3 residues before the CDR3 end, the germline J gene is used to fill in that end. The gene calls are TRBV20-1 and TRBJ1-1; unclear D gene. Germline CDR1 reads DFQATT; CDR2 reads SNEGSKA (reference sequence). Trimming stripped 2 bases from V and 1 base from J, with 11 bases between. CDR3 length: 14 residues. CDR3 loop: CSARPTDKNTEAFF. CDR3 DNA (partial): TGCAGTGCTAGACCAACCGACAAGAACACTGAA.

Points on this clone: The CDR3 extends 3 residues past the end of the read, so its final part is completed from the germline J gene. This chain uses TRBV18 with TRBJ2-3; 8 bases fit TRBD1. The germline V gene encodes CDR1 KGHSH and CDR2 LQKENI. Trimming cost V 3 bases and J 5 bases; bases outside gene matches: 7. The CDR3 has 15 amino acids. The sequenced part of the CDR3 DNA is TGTGCCAGCTCACCCTTGACAGGGGATGGAGATACG. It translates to CASSPLTGDGDT. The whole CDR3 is CASSPLTGDGDTQYF.

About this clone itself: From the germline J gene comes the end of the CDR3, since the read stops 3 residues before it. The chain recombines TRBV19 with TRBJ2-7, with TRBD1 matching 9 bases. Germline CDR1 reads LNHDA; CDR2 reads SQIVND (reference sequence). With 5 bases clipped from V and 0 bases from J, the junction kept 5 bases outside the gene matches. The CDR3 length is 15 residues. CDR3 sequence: CASSAGTGPSYEQYF. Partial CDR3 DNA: TGTGCCAGTAGTGCCGGGACAGGGCCCTCCTACGAG.

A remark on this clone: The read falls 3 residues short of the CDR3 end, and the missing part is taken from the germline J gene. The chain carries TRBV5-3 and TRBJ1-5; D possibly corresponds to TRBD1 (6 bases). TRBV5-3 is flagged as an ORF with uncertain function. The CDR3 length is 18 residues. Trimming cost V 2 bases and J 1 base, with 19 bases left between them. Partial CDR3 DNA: TGTGCCAGAAGCTTACGGGGTTACAGGGATGGGAGCAATCAGCCC. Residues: CARSLRGYRDGSNQP. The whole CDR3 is CARSLRGYRDGSNQPQHF.

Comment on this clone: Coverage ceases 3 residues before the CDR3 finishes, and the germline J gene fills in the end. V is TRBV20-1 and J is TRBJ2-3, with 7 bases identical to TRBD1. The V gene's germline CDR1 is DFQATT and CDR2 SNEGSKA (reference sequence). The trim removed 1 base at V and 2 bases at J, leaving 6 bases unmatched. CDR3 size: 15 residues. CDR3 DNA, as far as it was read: TGCAGTGCTAGAGTTGGGGGACAGATCACAGATACG. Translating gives CSARVGGQITDT. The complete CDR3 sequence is CSARVGGQITDTQYF.

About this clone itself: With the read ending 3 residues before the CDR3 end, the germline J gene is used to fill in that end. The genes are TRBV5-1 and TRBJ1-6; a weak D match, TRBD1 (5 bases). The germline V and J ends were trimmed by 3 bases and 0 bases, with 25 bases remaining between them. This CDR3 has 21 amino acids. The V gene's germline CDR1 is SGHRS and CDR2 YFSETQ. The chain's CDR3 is CASSSSFSRGGSTSYNSPLHF. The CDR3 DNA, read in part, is TGCGCCAGCAGCTCCTCTTTTTCTAGGGGTGGTTCGACCTCCTATAATTCACCC.

CDR3 DNA (partial): TGTGCCAGTAGTAGGCTTGGAGAGACC. It codes for CASSRLGET. The full CDR3 sequence reads CASSRLGETQYF. V gene TRBV19 combines with J gene TRBJ2-5, with D hard to call. The read halts 3 residues ahead of the CDR3 end, with the missing end drawn from the germline J gene. Trimming left V 4 bases short and J 4 bases short, with 7 bases between. The germline V gene has CDR1 LNHDA and CDR2 SQIVND (reference sequence). The CDR3 runs to 12 residues.

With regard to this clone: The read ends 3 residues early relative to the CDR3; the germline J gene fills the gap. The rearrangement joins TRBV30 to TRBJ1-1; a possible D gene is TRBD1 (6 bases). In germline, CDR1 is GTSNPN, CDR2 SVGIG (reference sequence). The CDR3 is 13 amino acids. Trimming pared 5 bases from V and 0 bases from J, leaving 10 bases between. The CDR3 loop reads CAWLTGVNTEAFF. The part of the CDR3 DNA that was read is TGTGCCTGGCTGACAGGAGTGAACACTGAA.

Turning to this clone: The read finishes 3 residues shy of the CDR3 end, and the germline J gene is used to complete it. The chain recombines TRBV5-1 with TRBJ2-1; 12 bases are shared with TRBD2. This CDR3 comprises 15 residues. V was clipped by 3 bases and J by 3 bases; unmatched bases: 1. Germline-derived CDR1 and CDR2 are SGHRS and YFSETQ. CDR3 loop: CASSSGLAGYNEQFF. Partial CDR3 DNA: TGCGCCAGCAGCTCGGGACTAGCGGGCTACAATGAG.